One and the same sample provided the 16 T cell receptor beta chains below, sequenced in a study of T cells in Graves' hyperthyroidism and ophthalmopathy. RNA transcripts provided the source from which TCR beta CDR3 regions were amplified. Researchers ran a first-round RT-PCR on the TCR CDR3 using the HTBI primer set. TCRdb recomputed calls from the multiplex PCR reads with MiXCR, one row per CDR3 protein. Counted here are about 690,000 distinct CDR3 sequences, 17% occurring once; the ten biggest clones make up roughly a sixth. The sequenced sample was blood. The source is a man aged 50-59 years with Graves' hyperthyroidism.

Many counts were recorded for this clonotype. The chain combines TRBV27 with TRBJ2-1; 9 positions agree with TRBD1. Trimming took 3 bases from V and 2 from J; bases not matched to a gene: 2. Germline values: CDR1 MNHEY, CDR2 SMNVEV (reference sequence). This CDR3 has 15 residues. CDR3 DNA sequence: TGTGCCAGCAGTTTTGGGACAGGGACCTACAATGAGCAGTTCTTC. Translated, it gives CASSFGTGTYNEQFF.

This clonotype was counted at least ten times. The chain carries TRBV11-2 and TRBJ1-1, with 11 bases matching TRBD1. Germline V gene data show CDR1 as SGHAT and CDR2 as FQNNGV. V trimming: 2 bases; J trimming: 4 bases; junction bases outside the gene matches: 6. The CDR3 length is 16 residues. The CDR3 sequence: CASSLNPGTGGTEAFF. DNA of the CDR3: TGTGCCAGCAGCTTAAACCCCGGGACAGGGGGCACTGAAGCTTTCTTT.

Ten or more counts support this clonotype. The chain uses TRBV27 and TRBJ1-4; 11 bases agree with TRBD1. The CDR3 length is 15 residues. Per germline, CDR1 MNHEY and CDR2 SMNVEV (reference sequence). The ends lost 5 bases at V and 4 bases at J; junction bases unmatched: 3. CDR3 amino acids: CASSLGTGGNEKLFF. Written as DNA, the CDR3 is TGTGCCAGCAGTCTGGGGACAGGGGGTAATGAAAAACTGTTTTTT.

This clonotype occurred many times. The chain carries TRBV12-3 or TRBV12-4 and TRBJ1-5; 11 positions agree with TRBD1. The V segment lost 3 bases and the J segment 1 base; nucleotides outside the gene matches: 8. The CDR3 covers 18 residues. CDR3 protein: CASSFIRGTGGSNQPQHF. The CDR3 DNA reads TGTGCCAGCAGTTTTATTAGGGGGACAGGGGGAAGCAATCAGCCCCAGCATTTT.

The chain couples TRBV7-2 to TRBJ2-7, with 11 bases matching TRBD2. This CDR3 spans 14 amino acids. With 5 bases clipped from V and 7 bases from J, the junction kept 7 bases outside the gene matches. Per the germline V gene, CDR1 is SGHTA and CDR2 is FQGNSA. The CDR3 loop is CASSPGLAEVEQYF. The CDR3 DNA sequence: TGTGCCAGCAGCCCGGGACTAGCGGAAGTGGAGCAGTACTTC.

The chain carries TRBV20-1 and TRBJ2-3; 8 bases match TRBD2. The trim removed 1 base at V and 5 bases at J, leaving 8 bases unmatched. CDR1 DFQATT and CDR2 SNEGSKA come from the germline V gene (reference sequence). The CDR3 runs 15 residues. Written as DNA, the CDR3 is TGCAGTGCTAGAGTAAGCGGGAGCGGGGGAGATACGCAGTATTTT. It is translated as CSARVSGSGGDTQYF.

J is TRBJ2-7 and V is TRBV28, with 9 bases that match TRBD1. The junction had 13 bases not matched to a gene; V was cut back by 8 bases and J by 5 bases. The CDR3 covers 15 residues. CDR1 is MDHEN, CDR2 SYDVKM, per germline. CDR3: CASWGPGQGNDEQYF. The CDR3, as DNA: TGTGCCAGCTGGGGACCGGGACAGGGAAACGACGAGCAGTACTTC.

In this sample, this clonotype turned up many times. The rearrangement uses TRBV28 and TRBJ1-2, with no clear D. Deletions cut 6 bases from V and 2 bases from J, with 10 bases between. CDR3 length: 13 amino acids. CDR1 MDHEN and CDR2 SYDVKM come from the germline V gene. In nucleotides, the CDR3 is TGTGCCAGCAGAAAGACGGTAAACTATGGCTACACCTTC. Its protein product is CASRKTVNYGYTF.

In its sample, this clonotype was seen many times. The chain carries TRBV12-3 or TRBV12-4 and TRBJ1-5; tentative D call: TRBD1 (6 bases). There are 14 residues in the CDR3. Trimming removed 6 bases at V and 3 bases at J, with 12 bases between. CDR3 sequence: CASSQGPLNQPQHF. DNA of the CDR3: TGTGCCAGCAGCCAGGGGCCTCTCAATCAGCCCCAGCATTTT.

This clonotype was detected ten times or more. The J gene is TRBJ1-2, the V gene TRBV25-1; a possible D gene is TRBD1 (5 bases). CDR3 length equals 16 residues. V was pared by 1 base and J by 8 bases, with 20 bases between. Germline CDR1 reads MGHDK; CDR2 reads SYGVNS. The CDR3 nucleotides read TGTGCCAGCAGTGAATGGAGGGTGAGGGGCTCTCGGGGCTACACCTTC. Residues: CASSEWRVRGSRGYTF.

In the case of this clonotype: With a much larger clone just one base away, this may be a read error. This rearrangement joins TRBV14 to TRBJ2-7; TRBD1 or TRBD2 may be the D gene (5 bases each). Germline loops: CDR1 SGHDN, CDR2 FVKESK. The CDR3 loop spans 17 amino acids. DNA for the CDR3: TGTGCCAGCAGCCGCTCACCTGGGACGGGATTAGCCTACGAGCGGTACTTC. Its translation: CASSRSPGTGLAYERYF.

CDR3 DNA: TGCAGTGCTAGAAGGCAGGGTACAGCGGGAGAACCGAACACCGGGGAGCTGTTTTTT. It is translated as CSARRQGTAGEPNTGELFF. This rearrangement joins TRBV20-1 to TRBJ2-2, with TRBD2 matching over 8 bases. The V segment lost 2 bases and the J segment 0 bases; nucleotides outside the gene matches: 14. The CDR3 length is 19 residues. Germline loops: CDR1 DFQATT, CDR2 SNEGSKA (reference sequence).

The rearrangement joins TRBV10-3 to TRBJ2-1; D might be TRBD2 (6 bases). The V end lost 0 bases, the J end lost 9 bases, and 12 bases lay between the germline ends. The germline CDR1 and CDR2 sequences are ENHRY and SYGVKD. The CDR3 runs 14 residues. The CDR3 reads CAISESETRGEQFF. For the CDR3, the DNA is TGTGCCATCAGTGAGTCAGAGACTAGGGGTGAGCAGTTCTTC.

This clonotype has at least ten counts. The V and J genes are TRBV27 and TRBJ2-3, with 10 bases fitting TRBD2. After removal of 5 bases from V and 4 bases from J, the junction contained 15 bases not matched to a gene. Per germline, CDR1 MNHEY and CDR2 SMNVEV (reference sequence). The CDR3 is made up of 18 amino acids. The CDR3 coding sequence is TGTGCCAGCAGTCATTTAGCGGGAGGCTACCTCTATGCAGATACGCAGTATTTT. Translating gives CASSHLAGGYLYADTQYF.

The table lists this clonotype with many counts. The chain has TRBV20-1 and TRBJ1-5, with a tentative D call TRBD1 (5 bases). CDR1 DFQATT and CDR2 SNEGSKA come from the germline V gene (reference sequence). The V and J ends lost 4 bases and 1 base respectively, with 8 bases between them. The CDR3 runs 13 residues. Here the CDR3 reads CSATRDSNQPQHF. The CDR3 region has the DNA TGCAGTGCTACCCGGGACAGCAATCAGCCCCAGCATTTT.

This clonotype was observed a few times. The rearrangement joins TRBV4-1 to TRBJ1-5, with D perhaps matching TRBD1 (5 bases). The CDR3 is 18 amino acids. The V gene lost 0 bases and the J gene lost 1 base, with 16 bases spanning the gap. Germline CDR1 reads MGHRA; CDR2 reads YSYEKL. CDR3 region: CASSQESTTGVSNQPQHF. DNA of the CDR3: TGCGCCAGCAGCCAAGAAAGTACAACAGGCGTAAGCAATCAGCCCCAGCATTTT.